The sequence of this TCR beta chain was determined in a study of cytomegalovirus exposure and HLA in healthy donors. Study results and limitations: Some segments of the V type, notably TRBV6-2 and TRBV6-3, were excluded as indistinguishable.

Concerning this clone itself: No antigen is known for it.

The CDR3 extends over 16 amino acids. Germline trimming cut 4 bases from V and 8 bases from J; bases unmatched to any gene: 12. Germline assignment: CDR1 SNHLY and CDR2 FYNNEI. The PCR used 60 Vbeta and 13 Jbeta primers. In the study's own analysis: Tens of millions of unique TCR beta chains, roughly 12 million shared, were counted in a later analysis. Sequencing was performed with immunoSEQ multiplex PCR; in TCRdb, only in-frame clones are kept and a portion is missing. V and J calls plus clone size are reproduced from that table; the DNA served to infer D and trimming. This sample's table reports roughly 100,000 clones.

Sequencing input: PBMCs. This TCR was recovered from a man aged 45-65 years in good health and CMV-seronegative. This chain connects TRBV2 to TRBJ2-1, with 9 bases aligning to TRBD2. The CDR3 spells CASSGAGSGSPDEQFF. DNA of the CDR3: TGTGCCAGCAGTGGGGCGGGTAGCGGGAGTCCGGATGAGCAGTTCTTC.